This is a list of T cell receptor beta chains from one sample in a study of OX40 agonist ivuxolimab in advanced cancers. The repertoire was sequenced with immunoSEQ multiplex PCR; TCRdb's copy has only in-frame clones and lacks some. The data contain around 79,000 clones, 75% to 95% of them singletons. Sequences were derived from CD4+ or CD8+ T cells sorted from blood, sampled in a trial of the OX40 agonist ivuxolimab. The receptor source for this set is an adult with an advanced solid tumor such as melanoma, head and neck, liver or kidney cancer. Each CDR3 is given with its conserved first and last residue. D genes are given only for firm matches. Expanded clones get a size class; other rows say once, few or many, or leave the size out.

TRBD2,-,TRBJ2-6,TRBV10-3,CAISDSGRGGANVLTF,TGTGCCATCAGTGACAGCGGGAGAGGTGGGGCCAACGTCCTGACTTTC
TRBD1,-,TRBJ1-2,TRBV18,CASSLTGGASGYGYTF,TGTGCCAGCTCACTCACAGGGGGCGCTTCTGGCTATGGCTACACCTTC
TRBD2,-,TRBJ2-3,TRBV7-2,CASSLIAGGAGDTDTQYF,TGTGCCAGCAGCTTAATAGCGGGAGGGGCGGGGGACACAGATACGCAGTATTTT
-,-,TRBJ1-1,TRBV11-1,CASSLGDTEAFF,TGTGCCAGCAGCTTAGGGGACACCGAAGCTTTCTTT
-,-,TRBJ1-5,TRBV28,CASQSPQGQNQPQHF,TGTGCCAGCCAATCGCCACAGGGCCAGAATCAGCCCCAGCATTTT
TRBD1,-,TRBJ2-7,TRBV27,CASSGQGAHEQYF,TGTGCCAGCAGTGGGCAGGGGGCCCACGAGCAGTACTTC
-,once,TRBJ1-3,TRBV11-3,CASSLAGAGPSGNTIYF,TGTGCCAGCAGCTTAGCGGGGGCAGGGCCCTCTGGAAACACCATATATTTT
TRBD2,-,TRBJ2-3,TRBV18,CASSRDRGLVTDTQYF,TGTGCCAGCTCACGTGACCGAGGACTAGTCACAGATACGCAGTATTTT
TRBD1,-,TRBJ2-1,TRBV18,CASSPYETGTGGKQFF,TGTGCCAGCTCACCGTATGAAACCGGGACAGGGGGCAAGCAGTTCTTC
TRBD2,once,TRBJ2-7,TRBV10-3,CATGLDISEQYF,TGTGCCACGGGACTAGACATCAGCGAGCAGTACTTC
-,-,TRBJ2-5,TRBV2,CASSEGMPGRAVGETQYF,TGTGCCAGCAGTGAAGGAATGCCAGGGCGGGCGGTAGGAGAGACCCAGTACTTC
TRBD1,-,TRBJ2-7,TRBV5-1,CASSWDTGTGEYEQYF,TGCGCCAGCAGCTGGGATACCGGGACAGGCGAGTACGAGCAGTACTTC
-,-,TRBJ1-1,TRBV28,CASSHFMNTEAFF,TGTGCCAGCAGTCACTTCATGAACACTGAAGCTTTCTTT
TRBD2,-,TRBJ2-2,TRBV7-2,CASSTLAGGTGELFF,TGTGCCAGCAGCACACTAGCGGGAGGCACCGGGGAGCTGTTTTTT
TRBD1,-,TRBJ1-2,TRBV4-1,CASSESMARGTSNYGYTF,TGCGCCAGCAGTGAAAGTATGGCCAGGGGGACATCTAACTATGGCTACACCTTC
-,-,TRBJ2-7,TRBV2,CASKRWYEQYF,TGTGCCAGCAAAAGATGGTACGAGCAGTACTTC
-,-,TRBJ2-3,TRBV7-9,CASSLAGRSTDTQYF,TGTGCCAGCAGCTTAGCAGGGAGGAGCACAGATACGCAGTATTTT
-,-,TRBJ1-1,TRBV5-4,CASSLDRNTEAFF,TGTGCCAGCAGCTTGGACAGGAACACTGAAGCTTTCTTT
TRBD1,-,TRBJ1-4,TRBV5-1,CASSSRDRGTGEKLFF,TGCGCCAGCAGCTCCCGGGACAGGGGGACTGGCGAAAAACTGTTTTTT
-,-,TRBJ1-2,TRBV14,CASSLQGSGYTF,TGTGCCAGCAGCCTACAGGGATCCGGCTACACCTTC
-,-,TRBJ2-7,TRBV15,CATSRDGAAYEQYF,TGTGCCACCAGCAGAGATGGGGCAGCTTACGAGCAGTACTTC
TRBD2,-,TRBJ2-1,TRBV18,CASSPVTSGGGSSYNEQFF,TGTGCCAGCTCACCAGTGACTAGCGGGGGGGGTAGCTCCTACAATGAGCAGTTCTTC
-,-,TRBJ1-4,TRBV29-1,CSVRREGGEKLFF,TGCAGCGTTCGCCGGGAGGGAGGTGAAAAACTGTTTTTT
-,-,TRBJ2-1,TRBV11-3,CASSPRAGGTFSYNEQFF,TGTGCCAGCAGCCCGAGGGCGGGCGGAACGTTCTCCTACAATGAGCAGTTCTTC